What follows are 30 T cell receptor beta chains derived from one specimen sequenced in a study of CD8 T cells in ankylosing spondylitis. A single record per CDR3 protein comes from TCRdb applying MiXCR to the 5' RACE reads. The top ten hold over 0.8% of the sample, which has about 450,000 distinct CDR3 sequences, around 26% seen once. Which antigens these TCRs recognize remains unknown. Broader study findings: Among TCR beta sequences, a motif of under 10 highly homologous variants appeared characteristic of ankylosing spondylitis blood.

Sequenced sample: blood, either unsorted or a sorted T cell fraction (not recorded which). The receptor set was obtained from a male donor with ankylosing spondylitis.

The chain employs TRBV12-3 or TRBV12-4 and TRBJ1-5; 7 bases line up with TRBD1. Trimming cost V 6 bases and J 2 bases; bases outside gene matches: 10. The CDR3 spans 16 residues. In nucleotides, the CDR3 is TGTGCCAGCAGCCGACAGGGTCGGATCGGCAATCAGCCCCAGCATTTT. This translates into CASSRQGRIGNQPQHF.

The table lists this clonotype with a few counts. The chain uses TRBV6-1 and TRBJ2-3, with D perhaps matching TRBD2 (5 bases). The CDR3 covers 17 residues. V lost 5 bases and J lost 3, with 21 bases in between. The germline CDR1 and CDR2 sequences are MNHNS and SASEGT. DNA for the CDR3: TGTGCCAGCAGTCCCCACGCCCTCGGGGTAGAAACAGATACGCAGTATTTT. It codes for CASSPHALGVETDTQYF.

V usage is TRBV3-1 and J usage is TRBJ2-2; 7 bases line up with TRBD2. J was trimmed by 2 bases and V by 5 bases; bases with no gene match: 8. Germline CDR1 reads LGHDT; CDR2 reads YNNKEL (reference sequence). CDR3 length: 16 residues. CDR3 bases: TGTGCCAGCAGCTTGTGGGGGGGTGGAAACACCGGGGAGCTGTTTTTT. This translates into CASSLWGGGNTGELFF.

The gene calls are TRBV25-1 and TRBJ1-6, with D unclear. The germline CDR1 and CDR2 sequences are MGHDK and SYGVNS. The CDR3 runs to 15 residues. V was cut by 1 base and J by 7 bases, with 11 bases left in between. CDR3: CASSESPGLNSPLHF. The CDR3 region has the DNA TGTGCCAGCAGTGAATCCCCTGGGTTAAATTCACCCCTCCACTTT.

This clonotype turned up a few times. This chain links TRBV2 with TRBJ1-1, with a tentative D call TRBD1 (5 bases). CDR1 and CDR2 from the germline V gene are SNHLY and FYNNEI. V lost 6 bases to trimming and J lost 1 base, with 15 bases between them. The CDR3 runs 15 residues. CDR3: CASSQNGGPNTEAFF. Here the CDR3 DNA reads TGTGCCAGCAGCCAAAACGGGGGACCGAACACTGAAGCTTTCTTT.

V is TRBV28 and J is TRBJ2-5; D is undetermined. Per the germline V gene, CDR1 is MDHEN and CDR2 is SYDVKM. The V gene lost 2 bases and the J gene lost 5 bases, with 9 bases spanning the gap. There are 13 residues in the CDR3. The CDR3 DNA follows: TGTGCCAGCAGTTTAAGGGCCTGGGAGACCCAGTACTTC. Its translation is CASSLRAWETQYF.

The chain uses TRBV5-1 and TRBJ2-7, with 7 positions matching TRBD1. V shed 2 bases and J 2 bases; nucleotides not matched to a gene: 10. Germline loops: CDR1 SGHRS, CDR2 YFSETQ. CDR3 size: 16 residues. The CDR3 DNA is TGCGCCAGCAGCTTTTCGCCGGGACAGATGACCTACGAGCAGTACTTC. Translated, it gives CASSFSPGQMTYEQYF. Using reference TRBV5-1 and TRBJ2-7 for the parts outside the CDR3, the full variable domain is KAGVTQTPRYLIKTRGQQVTLSCSPISGHRSVSWYQQTPGQGLQFLFEYFSETQRNKGNFPGRFSGRQFSNSRSEMNVSTLELGDSALYLCASSFSPGQMTYEQYFGPGTRLTVT.

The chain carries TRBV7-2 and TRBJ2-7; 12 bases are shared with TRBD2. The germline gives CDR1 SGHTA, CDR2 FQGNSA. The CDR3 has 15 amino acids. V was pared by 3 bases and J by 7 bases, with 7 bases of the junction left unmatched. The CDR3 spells CASSFSLAGGREQYF. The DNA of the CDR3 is TGTGCCAGCAGCTTTTCCCTAGCGGGAGGGCGGGAGCAGTACTTC.

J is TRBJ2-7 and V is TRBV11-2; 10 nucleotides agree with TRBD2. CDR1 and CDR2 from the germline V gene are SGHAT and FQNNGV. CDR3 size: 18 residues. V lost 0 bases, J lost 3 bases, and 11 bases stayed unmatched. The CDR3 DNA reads TGTGCCAGCAGCTTAGACTCCCCGGGACTAGCGCTTCACTACGAGCAGTACTTC. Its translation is CASSLDSPGLALHYEQYF.

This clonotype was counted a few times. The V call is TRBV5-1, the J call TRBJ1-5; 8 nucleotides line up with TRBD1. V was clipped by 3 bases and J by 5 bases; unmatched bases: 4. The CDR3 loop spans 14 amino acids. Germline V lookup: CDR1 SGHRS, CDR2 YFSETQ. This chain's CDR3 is CASSSTGGDQPQHF. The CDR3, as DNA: TGCGCCAGCAGCTCCACAGGGGGTGATCAGCCCCAGCATTTT.

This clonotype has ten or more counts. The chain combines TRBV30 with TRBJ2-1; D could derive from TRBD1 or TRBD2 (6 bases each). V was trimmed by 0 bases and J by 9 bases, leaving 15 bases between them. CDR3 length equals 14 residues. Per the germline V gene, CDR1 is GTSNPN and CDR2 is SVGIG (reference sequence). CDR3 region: CAWSVWGARSEQFF. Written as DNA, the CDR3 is TGTGCCTGGAGTGTATGGGGGGCGCGCAGTGAGCAGTTCTTC.

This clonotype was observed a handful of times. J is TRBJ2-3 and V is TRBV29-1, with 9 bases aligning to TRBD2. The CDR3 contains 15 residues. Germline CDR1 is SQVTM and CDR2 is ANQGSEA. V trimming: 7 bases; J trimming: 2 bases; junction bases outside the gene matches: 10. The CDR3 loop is CSAPDAGGYTDTQYF. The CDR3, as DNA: TGCAGCGCCCCCGATGCGGGAGGGTACACAGATACGCAGTATTTT.

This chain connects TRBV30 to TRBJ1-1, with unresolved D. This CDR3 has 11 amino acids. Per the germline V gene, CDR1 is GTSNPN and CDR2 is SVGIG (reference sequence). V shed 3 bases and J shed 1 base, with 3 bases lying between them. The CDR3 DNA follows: TGTGCCTGGAGATCGAACACTGAAGCTTTCTTT. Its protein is CAWRSNTEAFF.

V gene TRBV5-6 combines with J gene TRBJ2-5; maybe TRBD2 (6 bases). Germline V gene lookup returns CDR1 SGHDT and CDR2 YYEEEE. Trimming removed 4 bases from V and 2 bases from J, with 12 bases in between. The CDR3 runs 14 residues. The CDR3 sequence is CASSRDWAQETQYF. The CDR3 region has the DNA TGTGCCAGCAGCCGGGACTGGGCGCAAGAGACCCAGTACTTC.

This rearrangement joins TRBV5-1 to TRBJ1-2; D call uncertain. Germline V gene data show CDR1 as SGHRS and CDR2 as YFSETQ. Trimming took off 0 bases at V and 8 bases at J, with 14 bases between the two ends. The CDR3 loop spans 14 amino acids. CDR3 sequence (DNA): TGCGCCAGCAGCTTGGCCTTCGGTGAGGCGGGCTACACCTTC. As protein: CASSLAFGEAGYTF.

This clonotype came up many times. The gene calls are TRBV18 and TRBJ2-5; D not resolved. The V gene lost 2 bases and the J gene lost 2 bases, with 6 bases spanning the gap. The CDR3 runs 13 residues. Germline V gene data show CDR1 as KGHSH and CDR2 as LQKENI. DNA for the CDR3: TGTGCCAGCTCACCAGGCAGACAAGAGACCCAGTACTTC. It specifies CASSPGRQETQYF.

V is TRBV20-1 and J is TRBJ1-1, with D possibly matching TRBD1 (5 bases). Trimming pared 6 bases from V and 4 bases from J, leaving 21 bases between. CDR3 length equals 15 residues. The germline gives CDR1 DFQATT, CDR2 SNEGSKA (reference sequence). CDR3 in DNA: TGCAGTGCGAGCAACAGGCGGCGAACTTCCACTGAAGCTTTCTTT. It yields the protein CSASNRRRTSTEAFF.

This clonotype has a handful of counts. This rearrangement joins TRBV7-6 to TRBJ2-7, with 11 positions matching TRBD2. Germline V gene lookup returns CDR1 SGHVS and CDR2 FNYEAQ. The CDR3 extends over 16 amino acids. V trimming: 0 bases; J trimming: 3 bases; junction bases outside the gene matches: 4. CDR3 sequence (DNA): TGTGCCAGCAGCTTAGCGGGACTAGCGGAAGACTACGAGCAGTACGTC. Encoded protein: CASSLAGLAEDYEQYV.

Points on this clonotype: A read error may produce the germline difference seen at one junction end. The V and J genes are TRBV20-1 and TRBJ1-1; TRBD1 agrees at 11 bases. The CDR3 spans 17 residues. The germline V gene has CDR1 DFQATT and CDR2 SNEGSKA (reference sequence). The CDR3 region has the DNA TGCAGTTCTAGAAGCGGGACAGGGGGAACATTGAGCACTGAAGCTTTCTTT. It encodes CSSRSGTGGTLSTEAFF.

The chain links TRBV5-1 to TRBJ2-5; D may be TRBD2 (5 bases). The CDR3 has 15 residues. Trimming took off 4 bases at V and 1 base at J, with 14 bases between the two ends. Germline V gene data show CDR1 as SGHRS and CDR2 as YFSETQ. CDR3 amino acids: CASSPERLTQETQYF. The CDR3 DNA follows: TGCGCCAGCAGCCCCGAGCGGCTTACCCAAGAGACCCAGTACTTC.

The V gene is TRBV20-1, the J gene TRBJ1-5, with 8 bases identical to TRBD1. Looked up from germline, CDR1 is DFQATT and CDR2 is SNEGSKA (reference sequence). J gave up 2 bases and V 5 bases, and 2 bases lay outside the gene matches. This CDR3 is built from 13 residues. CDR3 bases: TGCAGTGCTCAGACAGGGGGCAATCAGCCCCAGCATTTT. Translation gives CSAQTGGNQPQHF.

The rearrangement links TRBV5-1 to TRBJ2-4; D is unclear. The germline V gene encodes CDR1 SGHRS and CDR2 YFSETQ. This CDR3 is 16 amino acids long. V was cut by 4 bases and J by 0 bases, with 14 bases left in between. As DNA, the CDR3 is TGCGCCAGCAGCCCCATTAATCCGATAGCCAAAAACATTCAGTACTTC. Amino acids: CASSPINPIAKNIQYF.

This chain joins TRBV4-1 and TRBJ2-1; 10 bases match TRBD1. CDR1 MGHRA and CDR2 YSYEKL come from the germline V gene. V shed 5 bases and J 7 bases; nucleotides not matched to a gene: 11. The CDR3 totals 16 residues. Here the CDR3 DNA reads TGCGCCAGCAGCACCCTTCCGGGACAGGGGAGGAATGAGCAGTTCTTC. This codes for CASSTLPGQGRNEQFF.

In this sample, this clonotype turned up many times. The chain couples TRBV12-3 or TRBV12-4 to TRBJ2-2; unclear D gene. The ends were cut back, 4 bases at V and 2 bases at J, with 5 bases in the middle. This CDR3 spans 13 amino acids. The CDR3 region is CASSSFNTGELFF. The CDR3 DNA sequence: TGTGCCAGCAGTTCTTTCAACACCGGGGAGCTGTTTTTT.

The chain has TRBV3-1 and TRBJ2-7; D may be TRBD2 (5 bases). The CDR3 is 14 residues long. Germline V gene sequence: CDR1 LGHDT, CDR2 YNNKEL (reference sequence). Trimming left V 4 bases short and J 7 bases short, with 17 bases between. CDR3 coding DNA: TGTGCCAGCAGCCGCGGACTCGATATACGTGAGCAGTACTTC. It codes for CASSRGLDIREQYF.

The CDR3 sequence: CATSGRGTLQETQYF. DNA for the CDR3: TGTGCCACCAGCGGGCGAGGGACCCTCCAAGAGACCCAGTACTTC. V gene TRBV15 combines with J gene TRBJ2-5; D could derive from TRBD1 or TRBD2 (5 bases each). This CDR3 contains 15 residues. The V end was cut by 5 bases, the J end by 1 base, with 14 bases between. CDR1 is LNHNV, CDR2 YYDKDF, per germline (reference sequence).

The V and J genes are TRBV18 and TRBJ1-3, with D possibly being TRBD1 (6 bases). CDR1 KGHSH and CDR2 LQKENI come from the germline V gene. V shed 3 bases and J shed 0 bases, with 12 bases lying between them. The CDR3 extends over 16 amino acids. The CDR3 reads CASSPPGVSSGNTIYF. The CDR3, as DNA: TGTGCCAGCTCACCCCCAGGGGTTTCCTCTGGAAACACCATATATTTT.

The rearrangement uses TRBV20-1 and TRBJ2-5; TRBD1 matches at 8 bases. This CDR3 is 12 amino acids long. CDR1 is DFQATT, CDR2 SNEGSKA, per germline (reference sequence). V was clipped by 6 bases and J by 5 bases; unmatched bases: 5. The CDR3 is CSAIQGVETQYF. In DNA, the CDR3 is TGCAGTGCAATACAGGGGGTGGAGACCCAGTACTTC.

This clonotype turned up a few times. DNA for the CDR3: TGCAGTGCTAGTGAGTCCCGGGATCGCCCCTCAGCCCTCCACTTT. It encodes CSASESRDRPSALHF. The V and J genes are TRBV20-1 and TRBJ1-6, with D unclear. The CDR3 contains 15 residues. V shed 3 bases and J shed 14 bases, with 23 bases lying between them. Germline CDR1 reads DFQATT; CDR2 reads SNEGSKA (reference sequence).

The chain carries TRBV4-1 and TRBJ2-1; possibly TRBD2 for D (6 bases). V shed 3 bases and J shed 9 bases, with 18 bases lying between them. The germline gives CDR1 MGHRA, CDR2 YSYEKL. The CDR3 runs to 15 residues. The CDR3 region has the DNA TGCGCCAGCAGCCACCGACTAGACCTGCCCTCTGAGCAGTTCTTC. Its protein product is CASSHRLDLPSEQFF.